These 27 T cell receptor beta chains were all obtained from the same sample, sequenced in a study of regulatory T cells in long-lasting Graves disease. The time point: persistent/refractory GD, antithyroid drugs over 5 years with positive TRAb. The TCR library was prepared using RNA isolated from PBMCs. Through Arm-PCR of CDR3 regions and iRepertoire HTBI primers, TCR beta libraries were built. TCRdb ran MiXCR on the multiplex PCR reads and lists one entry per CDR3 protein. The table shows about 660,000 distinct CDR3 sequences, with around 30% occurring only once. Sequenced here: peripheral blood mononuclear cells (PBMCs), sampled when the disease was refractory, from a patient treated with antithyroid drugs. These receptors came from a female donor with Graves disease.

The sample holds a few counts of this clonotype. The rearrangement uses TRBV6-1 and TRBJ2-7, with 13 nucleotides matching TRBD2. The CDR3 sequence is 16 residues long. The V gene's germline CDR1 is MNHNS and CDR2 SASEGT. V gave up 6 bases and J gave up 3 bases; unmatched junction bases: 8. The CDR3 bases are TGTGCCAGCAGCGCTACTAGCGGGAGGGCCAGCTACGAGCAGTACTTC. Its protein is CASSATSGRASYEQYF.

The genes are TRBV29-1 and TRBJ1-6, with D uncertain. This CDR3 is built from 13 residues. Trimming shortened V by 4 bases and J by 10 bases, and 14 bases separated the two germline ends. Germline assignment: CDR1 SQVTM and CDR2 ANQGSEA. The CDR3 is CSVANSAGSPLHF. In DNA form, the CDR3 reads TGCAGCGTTGCGAACTCAGCGGGCTCACCCCTCCACTTT.

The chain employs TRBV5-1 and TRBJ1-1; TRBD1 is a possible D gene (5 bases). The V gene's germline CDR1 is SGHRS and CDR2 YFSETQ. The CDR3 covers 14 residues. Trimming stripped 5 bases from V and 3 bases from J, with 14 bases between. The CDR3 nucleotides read TGCGCCAGCAGGGGCGCGCAGGGAGACACTGAAGCTTTCTTT. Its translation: CASRGAQGDTEAFF. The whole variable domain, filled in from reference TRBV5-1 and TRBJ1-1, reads KAGVTQTPRYLIKTRGQQVTLSCSPISGHRSVSWYQQTPGQGLQFLFEYFSETQRNKGNFPGRFSGRQFSNSRSEMNVSTLELGDSALYLCASRGAQGDTEAFFGQGTRLTVV.

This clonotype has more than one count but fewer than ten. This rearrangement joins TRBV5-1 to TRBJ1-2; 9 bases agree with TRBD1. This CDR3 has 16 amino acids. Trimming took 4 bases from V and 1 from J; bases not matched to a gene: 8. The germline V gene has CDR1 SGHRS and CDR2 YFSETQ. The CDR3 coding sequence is TGCGCCAGCAGCCCGTGGGACAGGGCATTTAACTATGGCTACACCTTC. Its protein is CASSPWDRAFNYGYTF.

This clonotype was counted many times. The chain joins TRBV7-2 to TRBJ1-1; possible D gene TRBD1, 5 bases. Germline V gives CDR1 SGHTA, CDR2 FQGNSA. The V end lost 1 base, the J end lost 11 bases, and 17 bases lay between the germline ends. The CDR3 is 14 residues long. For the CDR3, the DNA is TGTGCCAGCAGCTTAGTCGAAGGGGCAGGGTCGGCTTTCTTT. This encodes CASSLVEGAGSAFF.

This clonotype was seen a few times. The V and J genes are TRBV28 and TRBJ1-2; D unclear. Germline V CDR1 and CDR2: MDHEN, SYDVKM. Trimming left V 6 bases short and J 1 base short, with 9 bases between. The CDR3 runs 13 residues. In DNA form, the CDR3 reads TGTGCCAGCAGCTCCGAGGTTAACTATGGCTACACCTTC. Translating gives CASSSEVNYGYTF.

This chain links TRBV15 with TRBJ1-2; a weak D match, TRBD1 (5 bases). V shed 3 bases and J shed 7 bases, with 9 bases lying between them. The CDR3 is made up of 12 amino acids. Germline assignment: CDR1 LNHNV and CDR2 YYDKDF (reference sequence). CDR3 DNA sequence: TGTGCCACCAGCAGGGACACGTTTGGCTACACCTTC. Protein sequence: CATSRDTFGYTF.

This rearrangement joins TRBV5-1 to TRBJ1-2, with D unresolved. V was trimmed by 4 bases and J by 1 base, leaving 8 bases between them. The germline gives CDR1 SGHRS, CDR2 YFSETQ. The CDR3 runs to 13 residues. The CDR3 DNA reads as TGCGCCAGCAGCCATAAGGATAACTATGGCTACACCTTC. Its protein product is CASSHKDNYGYTF.

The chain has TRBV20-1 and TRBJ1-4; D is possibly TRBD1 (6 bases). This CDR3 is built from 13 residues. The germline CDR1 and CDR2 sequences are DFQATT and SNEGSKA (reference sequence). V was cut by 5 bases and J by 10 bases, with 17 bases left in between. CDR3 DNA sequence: TGCAGTGCTCGGTGGGGGCCCTGGGGAAAACTGTTTTTT. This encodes CSARWGPWGKLFF.

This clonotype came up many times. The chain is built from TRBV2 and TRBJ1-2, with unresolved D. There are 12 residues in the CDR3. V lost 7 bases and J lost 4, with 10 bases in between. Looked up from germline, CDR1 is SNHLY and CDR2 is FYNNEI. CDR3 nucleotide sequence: TGTGCCAGCATTGCGGAGAGCTATGGCTACACCTTC. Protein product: CASIAESYGYTF.

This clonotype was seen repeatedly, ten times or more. The CDR3 protein is CASSLGTLSSYEQYF. CDR3 DNA sequence: TGTGCCAGCAGCTTAGGGACCCTGAGCTCCTACGAGCAGTACTTC. The V and J genes are TRBV11-2 and TRBJ2-7; D is uncertain. V was shortened by 1 base and J by 0 bases, with 10 bases between the two germline ends. This CDR3 region has 15 residues. CDR1 is SGHAT and CDR2 is FQNNGV in the germline V gene.

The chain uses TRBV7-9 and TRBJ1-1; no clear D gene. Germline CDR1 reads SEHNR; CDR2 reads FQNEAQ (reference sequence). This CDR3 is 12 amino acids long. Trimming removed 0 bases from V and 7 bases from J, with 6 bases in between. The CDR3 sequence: CASSLAHSEAFF. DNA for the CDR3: TGTGCCAGCAGCTTAGCCCACAGTGAAGCTTTCTTT.

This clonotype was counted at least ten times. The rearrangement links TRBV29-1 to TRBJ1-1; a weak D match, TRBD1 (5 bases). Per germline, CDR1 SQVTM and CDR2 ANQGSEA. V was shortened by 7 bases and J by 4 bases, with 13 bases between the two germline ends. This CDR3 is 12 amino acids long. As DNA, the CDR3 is TGCAGCGCTCCTCGGGGGATCACTGAAGCTTTCTTT. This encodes CSAPRGITEAFF.

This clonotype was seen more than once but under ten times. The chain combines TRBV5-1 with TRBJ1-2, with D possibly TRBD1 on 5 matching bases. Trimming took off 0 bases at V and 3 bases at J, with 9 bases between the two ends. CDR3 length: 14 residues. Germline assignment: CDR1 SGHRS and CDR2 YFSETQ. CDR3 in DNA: TGCGCCAGCAGCTTGGCGACAGCGGACTATGGCTACACCTTC. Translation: CASSLATADYGYTF.

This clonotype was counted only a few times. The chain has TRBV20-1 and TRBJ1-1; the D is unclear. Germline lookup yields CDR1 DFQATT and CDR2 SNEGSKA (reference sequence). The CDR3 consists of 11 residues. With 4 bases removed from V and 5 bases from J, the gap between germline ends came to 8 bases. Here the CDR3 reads CSAKGRTEAFF. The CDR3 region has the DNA TGCAGTGCTAAAGGAAGAACTGAAGCTTTCTTT.

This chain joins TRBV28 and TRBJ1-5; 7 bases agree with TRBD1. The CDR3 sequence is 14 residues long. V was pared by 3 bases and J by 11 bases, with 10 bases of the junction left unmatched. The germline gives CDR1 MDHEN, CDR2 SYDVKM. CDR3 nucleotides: TGTGCCAGCAGTTTCTCAGGGGGAGGGAGGGCCCAGCATTTT. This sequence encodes CASSFSGGGRAQHF.

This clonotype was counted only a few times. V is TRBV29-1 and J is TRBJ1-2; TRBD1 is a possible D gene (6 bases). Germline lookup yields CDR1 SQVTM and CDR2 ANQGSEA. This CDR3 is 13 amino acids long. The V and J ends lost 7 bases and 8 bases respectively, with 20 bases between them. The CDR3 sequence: CSGLRGGSGGYTF. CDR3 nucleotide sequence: TGCAGCGGACTCAGGGGCGGGAGTGGGGGCTACACCTTC.

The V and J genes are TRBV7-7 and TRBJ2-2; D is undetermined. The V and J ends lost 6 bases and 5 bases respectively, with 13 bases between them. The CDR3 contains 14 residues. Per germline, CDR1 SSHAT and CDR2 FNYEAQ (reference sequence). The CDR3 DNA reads TGTGCCAGCAGGCCTACTCCCGGGACCGGGGAGCTGTTTTTT. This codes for CASRPTPGTGELFF. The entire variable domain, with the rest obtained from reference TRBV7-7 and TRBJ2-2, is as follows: GAGVSQSPRYKVTKRGQDVTLRCDPISSHATLYWYQQALGQGPEFLTYFNYEAQPDKSGLPSDRFSAERPEGSISTLTIQRTEQRDSAMYRCASRPTPGTGELFFGEGSRLTVL.

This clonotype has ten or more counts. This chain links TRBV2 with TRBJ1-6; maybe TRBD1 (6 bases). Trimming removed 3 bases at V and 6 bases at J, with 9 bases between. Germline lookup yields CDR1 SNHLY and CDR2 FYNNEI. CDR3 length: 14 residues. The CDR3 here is CASSDLGGNSPLHF. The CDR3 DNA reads TGTGCCAGCAGTGACTTAGGGGGTAATTCACCCCTCCACTTT.

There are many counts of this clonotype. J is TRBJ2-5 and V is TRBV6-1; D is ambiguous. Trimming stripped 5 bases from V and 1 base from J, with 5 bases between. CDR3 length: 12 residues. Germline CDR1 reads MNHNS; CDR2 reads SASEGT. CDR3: CASSTGQETQYF. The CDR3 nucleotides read TGTGCCAGCAGTACGGGCCAAGAGACCCAGTACTTC.

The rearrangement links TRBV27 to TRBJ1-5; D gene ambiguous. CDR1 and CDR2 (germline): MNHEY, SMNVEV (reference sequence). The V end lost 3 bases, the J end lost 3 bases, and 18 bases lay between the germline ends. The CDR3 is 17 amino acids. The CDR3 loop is CASSLRGGLAVNQPQHF. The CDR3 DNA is TGTGCCAGCAGTTTGCGAGGCGGTCTGGCGGTCAATCAGCCCCAGCATTTT.

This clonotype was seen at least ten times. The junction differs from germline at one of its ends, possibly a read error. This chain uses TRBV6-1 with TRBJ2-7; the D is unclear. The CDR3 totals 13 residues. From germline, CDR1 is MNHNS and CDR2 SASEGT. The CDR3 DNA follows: TGCGCCAGCAACCCCGGCAGTACCTACGAGCAGTACTTC. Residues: CASNPGSTYEQYF.

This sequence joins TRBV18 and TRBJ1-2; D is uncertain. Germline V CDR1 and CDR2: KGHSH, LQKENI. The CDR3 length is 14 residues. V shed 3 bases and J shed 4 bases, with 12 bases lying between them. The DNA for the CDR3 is TGTGCCAGCTCACCGATGACAAACAGCTATGGCTACACCTTC. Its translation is CASSPMTNSYGYTF. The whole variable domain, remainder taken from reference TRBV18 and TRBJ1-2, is NAGVMQNPRHLVRRRGQEARLRCSPMKGHSHVYWYRQLPEEGLKFMVYLQKENIIDESGMPKERFSAEFPKEGPSILRIQQVVRGDSAAYFCASSPMTNSYGYTFGSGTRLTVV.

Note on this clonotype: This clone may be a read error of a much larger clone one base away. The CDR3 coding sequence is TGTGCCAGCAGTCCCCTCGGCACTCAAGAGACCCAGTACTTC. Its protein is CASSPLGTQETQYF. The rearrangement joins TRBV6-1 to TRBJ2-5; D ambiguous. V lost 5 bases and J lost 2, with 12 bases in between. CDR3 length: 14 residues. Per germline, CDR1 MNHNS and CDR2 SASEGT.

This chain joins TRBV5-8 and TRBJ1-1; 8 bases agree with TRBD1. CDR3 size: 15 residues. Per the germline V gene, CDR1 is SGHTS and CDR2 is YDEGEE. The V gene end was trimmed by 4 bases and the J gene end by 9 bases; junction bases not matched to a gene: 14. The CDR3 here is CASSKVIIGQGQAFF. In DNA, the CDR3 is TGTGCCAGCAGCAAGGTTATCATAGGACAGGGTCAAGCTTTCTTT.

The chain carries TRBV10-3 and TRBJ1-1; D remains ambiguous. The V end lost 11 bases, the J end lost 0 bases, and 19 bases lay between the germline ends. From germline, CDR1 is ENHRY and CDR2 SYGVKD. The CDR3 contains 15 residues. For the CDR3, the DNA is TGTGCCGGACGAGACAACCCCCAATTGAACACTGAAGCTTTCTTT. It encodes CAGRDNPQLNTEAFF.

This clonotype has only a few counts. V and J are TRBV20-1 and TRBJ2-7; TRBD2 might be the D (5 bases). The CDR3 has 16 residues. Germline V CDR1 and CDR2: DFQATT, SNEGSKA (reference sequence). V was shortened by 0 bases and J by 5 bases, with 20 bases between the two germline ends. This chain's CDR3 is CSARDLAAQRLHEQYF. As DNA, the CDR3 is TGCAGTGCTAGAGATCTAGCAGCGCAGCGTCTTCACGAGCAGTACTTC.